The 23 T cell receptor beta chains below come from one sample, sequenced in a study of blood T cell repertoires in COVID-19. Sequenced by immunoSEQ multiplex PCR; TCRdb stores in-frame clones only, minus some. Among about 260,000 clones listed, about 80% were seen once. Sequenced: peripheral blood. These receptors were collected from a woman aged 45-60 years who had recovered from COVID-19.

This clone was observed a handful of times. This CDR3 reads CASSQRQGDVGYTF. CDR3 DNA: TGTGCCAGCAGCCAAAGACAGGGAGACGTAGGCTACACCTTC. This chain links TRBV5-8 with TRBJ1-2; 7 bases map to TRBD1. This CDR3 region has 14 residues. After removal of 4 bases from V and 8 bases from J, the junction contained 11 bases not matched to a gene. Germline CDR1 reads SGHTS; CDR2 reads YDEGEE.

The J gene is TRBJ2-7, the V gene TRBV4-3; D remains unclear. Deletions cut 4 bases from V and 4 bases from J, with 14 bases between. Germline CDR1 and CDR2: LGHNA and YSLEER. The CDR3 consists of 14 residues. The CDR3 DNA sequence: TGCGCCAGCAGCCGAGACACCCTCGGGTACGAGCAGTACTTC. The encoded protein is CASSRDTLGYEQYF.

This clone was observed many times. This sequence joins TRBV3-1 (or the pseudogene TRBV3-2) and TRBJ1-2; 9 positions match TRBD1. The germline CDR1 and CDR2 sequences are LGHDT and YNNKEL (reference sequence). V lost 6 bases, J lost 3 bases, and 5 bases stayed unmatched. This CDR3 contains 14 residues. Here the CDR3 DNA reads TGTGCCAGCAGTATACAGGGGGCCCACTATGGCTACACCTTC. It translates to CASSIQGAHYGYTF.

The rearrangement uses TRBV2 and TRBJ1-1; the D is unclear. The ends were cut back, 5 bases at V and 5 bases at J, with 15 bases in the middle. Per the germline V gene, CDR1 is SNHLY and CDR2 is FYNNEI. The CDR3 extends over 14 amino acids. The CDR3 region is CASSPRVPGTEAFF. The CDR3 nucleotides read TGTGCCAGCAGTCCCCGGGTCCCGGGGACTGAAGCTTTCTTT.

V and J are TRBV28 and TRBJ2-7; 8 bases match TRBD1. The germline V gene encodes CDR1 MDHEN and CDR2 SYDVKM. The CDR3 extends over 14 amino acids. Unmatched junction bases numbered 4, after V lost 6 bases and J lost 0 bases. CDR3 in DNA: TGTGCCAGCAGCCAGGACAGGGTCTCCTACGAGCAGTACTTC. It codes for CASSQDRVSYEQYF.

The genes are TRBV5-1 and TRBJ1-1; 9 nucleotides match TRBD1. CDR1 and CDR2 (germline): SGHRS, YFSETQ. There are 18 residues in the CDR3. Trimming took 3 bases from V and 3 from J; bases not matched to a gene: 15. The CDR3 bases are TGCGCCAGCAGCTCGCTAGGACAGGGGAGGTACAAGGACACTGAAGCTTTCTTT. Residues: CASSSLGQGRYKDTEAFF.

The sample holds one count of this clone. The CDR3: CAIRTVGQGAGETQYF. Here the CDR3 DNA reads TGTGCCATCAGGACTGTTGGACAGGGGGCCGGAGAGACCCAGTACTTC. The chain recombines TRBV10-3 with TRBJ2-5; 11 bases are a match to TRBD1. Unmatched junction bases numbered 10, after V lost 6 bases and J lost 4 bases. Germline assignment: CDR1 ENHRY and CDR2 SYGVKD. The CDR3 is 16 residues long.

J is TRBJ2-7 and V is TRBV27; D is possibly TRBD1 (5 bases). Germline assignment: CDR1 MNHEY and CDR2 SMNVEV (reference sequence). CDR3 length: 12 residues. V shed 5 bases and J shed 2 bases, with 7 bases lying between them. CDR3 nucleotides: TGTGCCAGCAGTGTGACAGCCTACGAGCAGTACTTC. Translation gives CASSVTAYEQYF.

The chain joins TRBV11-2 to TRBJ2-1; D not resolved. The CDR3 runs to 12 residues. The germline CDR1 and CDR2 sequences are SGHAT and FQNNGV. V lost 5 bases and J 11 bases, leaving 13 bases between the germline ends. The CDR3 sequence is CASSPQAVQQFF. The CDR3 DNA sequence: TGTGCCAGCAGCCCCCAGGCCGTCCAGCAGTTCTTC.

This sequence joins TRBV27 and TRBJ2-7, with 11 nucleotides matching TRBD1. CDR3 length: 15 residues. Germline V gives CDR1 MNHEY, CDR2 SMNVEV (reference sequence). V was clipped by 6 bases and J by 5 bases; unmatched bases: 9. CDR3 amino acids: CASRPPDRGPHEQYF. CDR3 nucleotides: TGTGCCAGCAGACCCCCGGACAGGGGGCCCCACGAGCAGTACTTC.

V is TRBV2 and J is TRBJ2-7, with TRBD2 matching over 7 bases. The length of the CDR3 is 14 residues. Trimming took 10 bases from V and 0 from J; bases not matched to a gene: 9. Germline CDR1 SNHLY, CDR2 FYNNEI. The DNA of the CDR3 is TGTGCCACCCTTCGGGGGGAGAGCTCCTACGAGCAGTACTTC. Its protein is CATLRGESSYEQYF.

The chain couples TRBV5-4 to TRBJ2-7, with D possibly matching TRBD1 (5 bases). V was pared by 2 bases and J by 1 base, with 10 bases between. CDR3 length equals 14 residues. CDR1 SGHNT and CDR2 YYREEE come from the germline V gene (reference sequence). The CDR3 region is CASSFQGVSYEQYF. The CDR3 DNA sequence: TGTGCCAGCAGCTTCCAAGGGGTTTCCTACGAGCAGTACTTC. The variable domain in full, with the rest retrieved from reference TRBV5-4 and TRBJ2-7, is ETGVTQSPTHLIKTRGQQVTLRCSSQSGHNTVSWYQQALGQGPQFIFQYYREEENGRGNFPPRFSGLQFPNYSSELNVNALELDDSALYLCASSFQGVSYEQYFGPGTRLTVT.

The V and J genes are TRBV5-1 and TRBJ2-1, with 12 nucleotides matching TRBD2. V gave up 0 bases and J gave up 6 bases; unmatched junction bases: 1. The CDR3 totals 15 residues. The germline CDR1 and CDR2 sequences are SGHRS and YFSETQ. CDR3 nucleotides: TGCGCCAGCAGCTTGGAACTAGCGGGAGGCAATGAGCAGTTCTTC. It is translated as CASSLELAGGNEQFF. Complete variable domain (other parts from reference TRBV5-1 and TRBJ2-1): KAGVTQTPRYLIKTRGQQVTLSCSPISGHRSVSWYQQTPGQGLQFLFEYFSETQRNKGNFPGRFSGRQFSNSRSEMNVSTLELGDSALYLCASSLELAGGNEQFFGPGTRLTVL.

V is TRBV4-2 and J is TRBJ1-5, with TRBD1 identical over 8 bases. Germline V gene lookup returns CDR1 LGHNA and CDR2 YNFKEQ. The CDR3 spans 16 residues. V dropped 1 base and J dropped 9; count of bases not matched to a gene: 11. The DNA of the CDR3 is TGTGCCAGCAGCCAAGGCGGGACAGGCGGGTTTAGGCCCCAGCATTTT. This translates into CASSQGGTGGFRPQHF.

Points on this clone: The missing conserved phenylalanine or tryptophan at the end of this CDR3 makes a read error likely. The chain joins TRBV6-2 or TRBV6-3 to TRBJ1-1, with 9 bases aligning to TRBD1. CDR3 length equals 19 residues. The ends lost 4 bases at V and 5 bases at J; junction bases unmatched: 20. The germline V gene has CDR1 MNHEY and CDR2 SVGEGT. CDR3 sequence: CASSLRTPGQGSLRTEAFY. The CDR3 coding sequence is TGTGCCAGCAGTTTAAGAACACCGGGACAGGGAAGTCTCAGAACTGAAGCTTTCTAT.

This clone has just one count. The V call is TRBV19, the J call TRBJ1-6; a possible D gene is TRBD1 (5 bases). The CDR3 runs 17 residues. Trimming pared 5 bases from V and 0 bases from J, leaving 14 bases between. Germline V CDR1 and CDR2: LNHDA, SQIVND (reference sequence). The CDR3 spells CASSRIGGSSYNSPLHF. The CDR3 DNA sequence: TGTGCCAGTAGTCGGATTGGGGGGAGCTCCTATAATTCACCCCTCCACTTT. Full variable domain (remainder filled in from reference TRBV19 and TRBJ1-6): DGGITQSPKYLFRKEGQNVTLSCEQNLNHDAMYWYRQDPGQGLRLIYYSQIVNDFQKGDIAEGYSVSREKKESFPLTVTSAQKNPTAFYLCASSRIGGSSYNSPLHFGNGTRLTVT.

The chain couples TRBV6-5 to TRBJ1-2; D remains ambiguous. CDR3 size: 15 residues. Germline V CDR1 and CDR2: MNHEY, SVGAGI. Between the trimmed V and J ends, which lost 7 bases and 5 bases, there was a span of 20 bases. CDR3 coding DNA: TGTGCCAGCACCCCTTCTATTACCCCACTATATGGCTACACCTTC. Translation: CASTPSITPLYGYTF.

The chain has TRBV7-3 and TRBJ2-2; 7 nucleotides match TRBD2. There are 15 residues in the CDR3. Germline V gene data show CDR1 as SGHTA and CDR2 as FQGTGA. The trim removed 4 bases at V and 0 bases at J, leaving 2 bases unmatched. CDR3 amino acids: CASSSSGANTGELFF. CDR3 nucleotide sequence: TGTGCCAGCAGCTCTAGCGGAGCGAACACCGGGGAGCTGTTTTTT.

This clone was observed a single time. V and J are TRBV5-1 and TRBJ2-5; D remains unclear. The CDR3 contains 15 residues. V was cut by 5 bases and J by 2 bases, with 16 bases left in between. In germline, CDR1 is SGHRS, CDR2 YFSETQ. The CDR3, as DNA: TGCGCCAGCAGTCCCCTAACTAAGGCACAAGAGACCCAGTACTTC. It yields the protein CASSPLTKAQETQYF. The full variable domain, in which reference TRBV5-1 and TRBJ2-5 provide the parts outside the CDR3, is KAGVTQTPRYLIKTRGQQVTLSCSPISGHRSVSWYQQTPGQGLQFLFEYFSETQRNKGNFPGRFSGRQFSNSRSEMNVSTLELGDSALYLCASSPLTKAQETQYFGPGTRLLVL.

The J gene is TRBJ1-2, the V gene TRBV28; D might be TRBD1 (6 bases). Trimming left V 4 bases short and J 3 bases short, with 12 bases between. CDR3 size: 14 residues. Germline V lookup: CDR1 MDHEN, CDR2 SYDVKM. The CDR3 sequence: CASSSGVRDYGYTF. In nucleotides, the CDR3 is TGTGCCAGCAGTTCAGGGGTGAGGGACTATGGCTACACCTTC.

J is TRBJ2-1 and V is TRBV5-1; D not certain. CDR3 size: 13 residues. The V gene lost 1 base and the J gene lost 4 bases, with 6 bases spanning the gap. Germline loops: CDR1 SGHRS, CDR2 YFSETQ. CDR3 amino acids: CASSLLGYNEQFF. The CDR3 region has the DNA TGCGCCAGCAGCTTGCTCGGGTACAATGAGCAGTTCTTC. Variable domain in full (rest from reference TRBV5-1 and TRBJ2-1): KAGVTQTPRYLIKTRGQQVTLSCSPISGHRSVSWYQQTPGQGLQFLFEYFSETQRNKGNFPGRFSGRQFSNSRSEMNVSTLELGDSALYLCASSLLGYNEQFFGPGTRLTVL.

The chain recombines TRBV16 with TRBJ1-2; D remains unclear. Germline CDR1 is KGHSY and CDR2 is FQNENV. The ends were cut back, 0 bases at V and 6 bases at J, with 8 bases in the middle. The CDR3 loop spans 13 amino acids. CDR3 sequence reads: CASSQSVSDGYTF. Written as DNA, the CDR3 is TGTGCCAGCAGCCAATCGGTCAGCGATGGCTACACCTTC. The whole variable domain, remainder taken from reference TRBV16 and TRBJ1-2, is GEEVAQTPKHLVRGEGQKAKLYCAPIKGHSYVFWYQQVLKNEFKFLISFQNENVFDETGMPKERFSAKCLPNSPCSLEIQATKLEDSAVYFCASSQSVSDGYTFGSGTRLTVV.

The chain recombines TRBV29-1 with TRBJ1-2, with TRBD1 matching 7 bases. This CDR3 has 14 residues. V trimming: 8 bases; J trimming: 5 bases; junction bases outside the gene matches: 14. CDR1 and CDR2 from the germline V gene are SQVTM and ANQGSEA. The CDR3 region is CSTGDWGLLYGYTF. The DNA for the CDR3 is TGCAGCACAGGGGATTGGGGCCTCTTATATGGCTACACCTTC. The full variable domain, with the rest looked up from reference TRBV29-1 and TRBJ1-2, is SAVISQKPSRDICQRGTSLTIQCQVDSQVTMMFWYRQQPGQSLTLIATANQGSEATYESGFVIDKFPISRPNLTFSTLTVSNMSPEDSSIYLCSTGDWGLLYGYTFGSGTRLTVV.